The 31 T cell receptor beta chains presented below share a single source sample, sequenced in a study of blood T cell repertoires in COVID-19. The repertoire was sequenced with immunoSEQ multiplex PCR; TCRdb's copy has only in-frame clones and lacks some. This table holds roughly 250,000 clones, almost 85% found once. Sequencing used peripheral blood. Source of these receptors: a man in his fifties with acute or convalescent COVID-19.

This clone has only a few counts. The rearrangement uses TRBV10-3 and TRBJ2-7, with TRBD1 matching 7 bases. The length of the CDR3 is 14 residues. V shed 4 bases, J shed 0 bases, and the junction held 3 bases outside the gene matches. Germline assignment: CDR1 ENHRY and CDR2 SYGVKD. The chain's CDR3 is CAISGRDSSYEQYF. The CDR3 DNA reads as TGTGCCATCAGTGGAAGGGACAGCTCCTACGAGCAGTACTTC.

J is TRBJ2-2 and V is TRBV19; no firm D call. V dropped 3 bases and J dropped 0 bases, with 11 bases sitting between them. The CDR3 consists of 16 residues. Germline V gives CDR1 LNHDA, CDR2 SQIVND (reference sequence). CDR3 sequence (DNA): TGTGCCAGTAGTATTTACCGGTCCGCGAACACCGGGGAGCTGTTTTTT. Translation: CASSIYRSANTGELFF.

The V and J genes are TRBV7-6 and TRBJ2-7, with 11 bases identical to TRBD2. Germline assignment: CDR1 SGHVS and CDR2 FNYEAQ. V lost 5 bases to trimming and J lost 1 base; unmatched junction nucleotides: 7. The CDR3 is made up of 16 amino acids. The CDR3 DNA reads as TGTGCCAGCAGCCTTAGGGGACTAGCGGAGTCCTACGAGCAGTACTTC. Translated, it gives CASSLRGLAESYEQYF.

The rearrangement joins TRBV3-1 (or the pseudogene TRBV3-2) to TRBJ1-2; D uncertain. This CDR3 has 13 residues. V was trimmed by 2 bases and J by 8 bases, leaving 12 bases between them. Per the germline V gene, CDR1 is LGHDT and CDR2 is YNNKEL (reference sequence). CDR3 sequence reads: CASSQIGVEGYTF. As DNA, the CDR3 is TGTGCCAGCAGCCAAATAGGAGTAGAGGGCTACACCTTC.

The chain has TRBV4-1 and TRBJ1-3; D not resolved. Germline V gives CDR1 MGHRA, CDR2 YSYEKL. V dropped 1 base and J dropped 3 bases, with 10 bases sitting between them. CDR3 length: 15 residues. The CDR3 nucleotides are TGCGCCAGCAGCCAAGTGGCAGCGAGTGGAAACACCATATATTTT. It translates to CASSQVAASGNTIYF.

The count of this clone is one. V and J are TRBV2 and TRBJ1-1; unclear D gene. V was pared by 0 bases and J by 3 bases, with 11 bases between. Germline CDR1 and CDR2: SNHLY and FYNNEI. The CDR3 contains 15 residues. The DNA for the CDR3 is TGTGCCAGCAGTGAAGCCCCCGGGATTCACACTGAAGCTTTCTTT. Protein: CASSEAPGIHTEAFF.

This CDR3 is CASSKQVNYGYTF. In DNA form, the CDR3 reads TGTGCCAGCAGCAAACAGGTGAACTATGGCTACACCTTC. The rearrangement joins TRBV7-2 to TRBJ1-2; tentatively, D is TRBD1 (5 bases). This CDR3 has 13 amino acids. V was cut by 5 bases and J by 2 bases, with 9 bases left in between. The V gene's germline CDR1 is SGHTA and CDR2 FQGNSA.

The sample holds a few counts of this clone. This chain links TRBV28 with TRBJ1-1; D not resolved. Deletions cut 7 bases from V and 5 bases from J, with 20 bases between. The length of the CDR3 is 15 residues. In germline, CDR1 is MDHEN, CDR2 SYDVKM. The CDR3 region is CASTRYETPPTEAFF. DNA for the CDR3: TGTGCCAGCACCCGTTATGAGACTCCACCAACTGAAGCTTTCTTT.

This clone was seen only a few times. V is TRBV5-1 and J is TRBJ2-7; D perhaps matches TRBD2 (5 bases). The V end was cut by 5 bases, the J end by 3 bases, with 15 bases between. CDR3 length: 14 residues. Germline assignment: CDR1 SGHRS and CDR2 YFSETQ. The CDR3: CASSRSGSVYEQYF. In DNA form, the CDR3 reads TGCGCCAGCAGTCGGTCGGGGTCTGTCTACGAGCAGTACTTC.

The rearrangement uses TRBV4-1 and TRBJ1-4; 7 positions agree with TRBD1. CDR3 length: 20 residues. Germline CDR1 reads MGHRA; CDR2 reads YSYEKL. V lost 4 bases and J lost 0; bases outside the gene matches: 17. The CDR3 DNA reads as TGCGCCAGCAGCCCACAGGGGTTTCGTTCCAGAACCTCAACTAATGAAAAACTGTTTTTT. This gives the protein CASSPQGFRSRTSTNEKLFF.

The chain combines TRBV6-1 with TRBJ1-5; a weak D match, TRBD1 (6 bases). V lost 6 bases and J 1 base, leaving 16 bases between the germline ends. The CDR3 covers 16 residues. Germline V gene data show CDR1 as MNHNS and CDR2 as SASEGT. CDR3 sequence (DNA): TGTGCCAGCAGCGAAACAGGGTTTAGAAGCAATCAGCCCCAGCATTTT. Translating it yields CASSETGFRSNQPQHF.

This clone appeared many times. The chain employs TRBV9 and TRBJ2-1, with D perhaps matching TRBD2 (6 bases). The germline gives CDR1 SGDLS, CDR2 YYNGEE. V was trimmed by 2 bases and J by 9 bases, leaving 12 bases between them. This CDR3 is built from 13 residues. The CDR3 coding sequence is TGTGCCAGCAGCGTTGGGGGGATCGGTGAGCAGTTCTTC. This gives the protein CASSVGGIGEQFF.

The chain links TRBV28 to TRBJ1-2; TRBD1 agrees at 8 bases. The CDR3 has 15 amino acids. The germline CDR1 and CDR2 sequences are MDHEN and SYDVKM. V shed 10 bases and J 5 bases; nucleotides not matched to a gene: 15. DNA for the CDR3: TGTGCCACCCGACCCCAGGGGGCGAGTAGATATGGCTACACCTTC. It translates to CATRPQGASRYGYTF.

The chain is built from TRBV7-8 and TRBJ2-2; D ambiguous. Germline CDR1 and CDR2: SGHVS and FQNEAQ. V lost 5 bases, J lost 3 bases, and 7 bases lay in between. The CDR3 sequence is 13 residues long. The CDR3 sequence: CASSRYYTGELFF. For the CDR3, the DNA is TGTGCCAGCAGCCGATACTACACCGGGGAGCTGTTTTTT.

The chain combines TRBV5-1 with TRBJ2-5, with 9 positions matching TRBD2. Unmatched junction bases numbered 9, after V lost 7 bases and J lost 2 bases. This CDR3 has 15 residues. Per germline, CDR1 SGHRS and CDR2 YFSETQ. CDR3 nucleotides: TGCGCCAGCCACGGGGTCGCGGGGGGGCAAGAGACCCAGTACTTC. Translating gives CASHGVAGGQETQYF.

CDR3 loop: CATSRDLTAYEQYF. The CDR3 DNA reads as TGTGCCACCAGCAGAGACTTAACAGCCTACGAGCAGTACTTC. The genes are TRBV15 and TRBJ2-7; D is unresolved. V dropped 0 bases and J dropped 2 bases, with 8 bases sitting between them. The CDR3 is made up of 14 amino acids. Germline V lookup: CDR1 LNHNV, CDR2 YYDKDF (reference sequence). The variable domain in full, with the rest retrieved from reference TRBV15 and TRBJ2-7, is DAMVIQNPRYQVTQFGKPVTLSCSQTLNHNVMYWYQQKSSQAPKLLFHYYDKDFNNEADTPDNFQSRRPNTSFCFLDIRSPGLGDTAMYLCATSRDLTAYEQYFGPGTRLTVT.

The chain is built from TRBV15 and TRBJ1-6, with 8 bases that match TRBD1. Looked up from germline, CDR1 is LNHNV and CDR2 is YYDKDF (reference sequence). Losses at the gene ends were 7 bases for V and 6 bases for J; bases not matched to a gene: 5. The CDR3 is made up of 14 amino acids. CDR3 bases: TGTGCCACCACCACAGGGGGAGGTAATTCACCCCTCCACTTT. It encodes CATTTGGGNSPLHF. Full variable domain (missing parts from reference TRBV15 and TRBJ1-6): DAMVIQNPRYQVTQFGKPVTLSCSQTLNHNVMYWYQQKSSQAPKLLFHYYDKDFNNEADTPDNFQSRRPNTSFCFLDIRSPGLGDTAMYLCATTTGGGNSPLHFGNGTRLTVT.

The chain uses TRBV2 and TRBJ1-1; no firm D call. CDR1 and CDR2 (germline): SNHLY, FYNNEI. The CDR3 runs to 15 residues. V shed 3 bases and J shed 4 bases, with 15 bases lying between them. CDR3 residues: CASSDDTGSPTEAFF. The CDR3 DNA sequence: TGTGCCAGCAGTGACGATACCGGGAGCCCCACTGAAGCTTTCTTT.

The V and J genes are TRBV6-5 and TRBJ2-3; 7 bases are a match to TRBD1. The CDR3 is made up of 11 amino acids. Per germline, CDR1 MNHEY and CDR2 SVGAGI. V shed 7 bases, J shed 6 bases, and the junction held 1 base outside the gene matches. The CDR3 reads CASNRGDTQYF. For the CDR3, the DNA is TGTGCCAGCAACAGGGGCGATACGCAGTATTTT.

The genes are TRBV6-5 and TRBJ1-5; 8 nucleotides match TRBD1. Germline lookup yields CDR1 MNHEY and CDR2 SVGAGI. V shed 4 bases and J 4 bases; nucleotides not matched to a gene: 9. This CDR3 contains 16 residues. The CDR3: CASSSRDRRVNQPQHF. CDR3 coding DNA: TGTGCCAGCAGTTCCCGGGACAGGAGGGTTAATCAGCCCCAGCATTTT.

The J gene is TRBJ2-7, the V gene TRBV28; TRBD2 aligns across 13 bases. V lost 6 bases and J lost 2; bases outside the gene matches: 13. There are 18 residues in the CDR3. Germline V CDR1 and CDR2: MDHEN, SYDVKM. The CDR3 DNA reads TGTGCCAGCAGCACGGATGGGACTAGCGGGACCACGCCCTACGAGCAGTACTTC. Amino acid sequence: CASSTDGTSGTTPYEQYF.

The CDR3 DNA sequence: TGTGCCAGCAGCTTGATGGAGAATCAGCCCCAGCATTTT. It is translated as CASSLMENQPQHF. V is TRBV5-6 and J is TRBJ1-5; D gene uncertain. V gave up 1 base and J gave up 4 bases, with 6 bases separating them. Germline lookup yields CDR1 SGHDT and CDR2 YYEEEE. The CDR3 spans 13 residues.

The rearrangement links TRBV4-2 to TRBJ2-2; 7 nucleotides agree with TRBD2. V lost 1 base to trimming and J lost 1 base; unmatched junction nucleotides: 3. Germline V gene data show CDR1 as LGHNA and CDR2 as YNFKEQ. The CDR3 has 16 amino acids. The CDR3 region has the DNA TGTGCCAGCAGCCAAGTGACGGGAGGGAACACCGGGGAGCTGTTTTTT. It is translated as CASSQVTGGNTGELFF.

This rearrangement joins TRBV4-2 to TRBJ2-1; 7 nucleotides match TRBD2. The CDR3 is made up of 18 amino acids. Germline trimming cut 1 base from V and 1 base from J; bases unmatched to any gene: 10. Germline V gene data show CDR1 as LGHNA and CDR2 as YNFKEQ. CDR3 in DNA: TGTGCCAGCAGCCAAGCCGCTACTAGCGTATCGTCCTACAATGAGCAGTTCTTC. This encodes CASSQAATSVSSYNEQFF.

The J gene is TRBJ2-7, the V gene TRBV5-1; tentative D call: TRBD2 (5 bases). The V gene lost 4 bases and the J gene lost 3 bases, with 14 bases spanning the gap. The CDR3 runs 14 residues. The V gene's germline CDR1 is SGHRS and CDR2 YFSETQ. The CDR3 reads CASSVGEDFYEQYF. In nucleotides, the CDR3 is TGCGCCAGCAGCGTGGGAGAGGATTTCTACGAGCAGTACTTC.

V and J are TRBV3-1 (or the pseudogene TRBV3-2) and TRBJ1-2; possible D gene TRBD1, 6 bases. CDR3 length: 13 residues. Germline lookup yields CDR1 LGHDT and CDR2 YNNKEL (reference sequence). The ends were cut back, 0 bases at V and 8 bases at J, with 10 bases in the middle. The CDR3 here is CASSQEGARGYTF. The CDR3 coding sequence is TGTGCCAGCAGCCAAGAGGGGGCCCGCGGCTACACCTTC.

This chain links TRBV4-2 with TRBJ2-7; D ambiguous. CDR1 and CDR2 from the germline V gene are LGHNA and YNFKEQ. The CDR3 extends over 13 amino acids. V shed 0 bases and J shed 9 bases, with 12 bases lying between them. CDR3 nucleotides: TGTGCCAGCAGCCAAGACGCCAGGTCCCCGCAGTACTTC. Its translation: CASSQDARSPQYF.

The chain uses TRBV6-1 and TRBJ2-5, with 8 bases aligning to TRBD1. V lost 0 bases, J lost 1 base, and 4 bases stayed unmatched. CDR3 size: 16 residues. The germline CDR1 and CDR2 sequences are MNHNS and SASEGT. The CDR3 loop is CASSEAWTGIQETQYF. The CDR3 nucleotides are TGTGCCAGCAGTGAAGCGTGGACAGGGATCCAAGAGACCCAGTACTTC.

The CDR3 reads CASSLRGRPRDTQYF. The DNA for the CDR3 is TGTGCCAGCAGCTTAAGGGGGAGGCCCAGGGATACGCAGTATTTT. The rearrangement joins TRBV7-3 to TRBJ2-3, with TRBD2 as a possible D gene (6 bases). CDR1 is SGHTA, CDR2 FQGTGA, per germline. The CDR3 spans 15 residues. The V and J ends lost 1 base and 6 bases respectively, with 14 bases between them.

The chain links TRBV7-9 to TRBJ2-1, with 8 bases lining up with TRBD2. The J segment lost 4 bases and the V segment lost 6 bases, leaving 8 bases of the junction unmatched. This CDR3 contains 15 residues. The germline CDR1 and CDR2 sequences are SEHNR and FQNEAQ (reference sequence). CDR3 sequence reads: CASRGAGAYYNEQFF. The CDR3 DNA reads TGTGCCAGCAGGGGAGCGGGGGCGTATTACAATGAGCAGTTCTTC. The full variable domain, in which reference TRBV7-9 and TRBJ2-1 provide the parts outside the CDR3, is DTGVSQNPRHKITKRGQNVTFRCDPISEHNRLYWYRQTLGQGPEFLTYFQNEAQLEKSRLLSDRFSAERPKGSFSTLEIQRTEQGDSAMYLCASRGAGAYYNEQFFGPGTRLTVL.

This sequence joins TRBV12-3 or TRBV12-4 and TRBJ2-5; the match to TRBD1 covers 7 bases. Losses at the gene ends were 6 bases for V and 1 base for J; bases not matched to a gene: 2. The CDR3 has 13 residues. DNA for the CDR3: TGTGCCAGCAGCCGACAGGGCCAAGAGACCCAGTACTTC. Its translation: CASSRQGQETQYF.